This TCR beta chain was sequenced during a study of response to subunit inactivated influenza vaccine. Study results and caveats: With each seasonal influenza vaccination, the authors suggested, few new T cells are recruited.

Each CDR3 protein gets one entry after TCRdb re-called the RT-PCR reads with MiXCR. Among about 240,000 distinct CDR3 sequences, more than 10% were seen once, and the ten largest hold under 10%. This clonotype appeared many times. Its antigen is still unknown. Specimen: non-naive T cells sorted from PBMCs, collected about 14 days before vaccination. This receptor was obtained from a man aged 50 or older who received an inactivated influenza vaccine.

CDR3 coding DNA: TGTGCCAGCAGCTCCAGGAGCGGGAGGATAGCGTACGAGCAGTACTTC. This translates into CASSSRSGRIAYEQYF. The chain recombines TRBV11-2 with TRBJ2-7, with TRBD2 matching over 9 bases. Germline-derived CDR1 and CDR2 are SGHAT and FQNNGV. CDR3 length equals 16 residues. J lost 4 bases, V lost 4 bases, and 11 bases had no gene match.